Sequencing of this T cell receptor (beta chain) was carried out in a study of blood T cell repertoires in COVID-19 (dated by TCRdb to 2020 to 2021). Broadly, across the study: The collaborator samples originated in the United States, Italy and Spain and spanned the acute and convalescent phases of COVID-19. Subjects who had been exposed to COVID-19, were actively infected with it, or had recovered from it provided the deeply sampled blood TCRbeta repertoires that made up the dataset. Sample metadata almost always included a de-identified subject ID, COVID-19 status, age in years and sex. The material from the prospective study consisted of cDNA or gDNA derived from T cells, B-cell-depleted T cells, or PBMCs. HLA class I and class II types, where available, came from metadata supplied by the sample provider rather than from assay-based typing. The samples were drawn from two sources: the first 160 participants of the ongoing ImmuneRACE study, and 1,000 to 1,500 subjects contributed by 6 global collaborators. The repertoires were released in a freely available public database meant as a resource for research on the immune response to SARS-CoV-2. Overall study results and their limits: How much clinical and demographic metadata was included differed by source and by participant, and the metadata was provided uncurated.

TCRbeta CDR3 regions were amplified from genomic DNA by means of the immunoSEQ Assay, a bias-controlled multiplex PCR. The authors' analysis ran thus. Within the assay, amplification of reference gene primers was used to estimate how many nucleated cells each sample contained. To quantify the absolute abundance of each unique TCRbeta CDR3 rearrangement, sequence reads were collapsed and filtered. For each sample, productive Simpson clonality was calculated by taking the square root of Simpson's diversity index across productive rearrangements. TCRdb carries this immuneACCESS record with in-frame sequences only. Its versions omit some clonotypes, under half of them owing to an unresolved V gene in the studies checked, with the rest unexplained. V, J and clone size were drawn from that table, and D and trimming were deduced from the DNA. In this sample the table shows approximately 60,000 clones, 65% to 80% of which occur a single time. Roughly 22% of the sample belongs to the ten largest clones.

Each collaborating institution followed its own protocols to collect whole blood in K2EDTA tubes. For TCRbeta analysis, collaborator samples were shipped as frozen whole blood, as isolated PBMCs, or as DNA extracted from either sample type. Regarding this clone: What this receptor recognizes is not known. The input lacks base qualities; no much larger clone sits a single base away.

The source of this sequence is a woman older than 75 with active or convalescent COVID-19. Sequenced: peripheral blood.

The CDR3 region: CASSPYRGTGGYSNQPQHF. The bases read TGTGCCAGCTCGCCCTACAGGGGGACCGGAGGCTATAGCAATCAGCCCCAGCATTTT. The chain is made from TRBV18 and TRBJ1-5, with 8 central nucleotides matching TRBD1. V is pruned by 6 bases and J by 0 bases, leaving 16 bases of the junction without a gene match. Measured from the cysteine to the phenylalanine, the CDR3 is 19 residues long. The kept DNA is CDR3 alone, 57 bases in frame from the first base. CDR1 and CDR2 (KGHSH, LQKENI) derive from the germline V gene. With the portions outside the CDR3 filled from the reference TRBV18 and TRBJ1-5 genes, the complete variable region becomes NAGVMQNPRHLVRRRGQEARLRCSPMKGHSHVYWYRQLPEEGLKFMVYLQKENIIDESGMPKERFSAEFPKEGPSILRIQQVVRGDSAAYFCASSPYRGTGGYSNQPQHFGDGTRLSIL.